The 19 T cell receptor beta chains below come from one sample, sequenced in a study of Ad26.COV2.S vaccination and SARS-CoV-2 variants. Generated by immunoSEQ multiplex PCR, the TCRdb table keeps only in-frame clones and is missing some. This sample has 450,000 to 550,000 clones; approximately 92% occur once, and the top ten carry about 2.5%. This sample's treatment: roughly 19 received Ad26.COV2.S at low or high dose, single or two shots; 5 received placebo; per-sample allocation not given. Sampling was done on day 63 after the first vaccine or placebo injection. This sample comprised peripheral blood, obtained in a trial of Ad26.COV2.S vaccine versus placebo. The receptors come from a person aged 18-65 years who received the Ad26.COV2.S COVID-19 vaccine or a placebo.

The V gene is TRBV6-5, the J gene TRBJ1-2, with unresolved D. CDR1 MNHEY and CDR2 SVGAGI come from the germline V gene. The V and J ends lost 7 bases and 4 bases respectively, with 10 bases between them. The CDR3 loop spans 12 amino acids. Here the CDR3 reads CASISETYGYTF. The CDR3 coding sequence is TGTGCCAGCATCTCAGAGACCTATGGCTACACCTTC.

This clone has a single count. The genes are TRBV7-2 and TRBJ2-2; the D is unclear. V was cut by 2 bases and J by 2 bases, with 6 bases left in between. The length of the CDR3 is 14 residues. CDR1 and CDR2 (germline): SGHTA, FQGNSA. CDR3 DNA sequence: TGTGCCAGCAGCTTAAGACTTAACACCGGGGAGCTGTTTTTT. It is translated as CASSLRLNTGELFF.

Turning to this clone: The sample has other DNA sequences that encode this CDR3 too. The chain links TRBV7-2 to TRBJ2-5, with TRBD2 matching 9 bases. The CDR3 runs to 14 residues. Trimming removed 3 bases from V and 5 bases from J; junction bases left unmatched: 4. Germline values: CDR1 SGHTA, CDR2 FQGNSA. CDR3 DNA: TGTGCCAGCAGCTTTAGCGGGGGCGGTGAGACCCAGTACTTC. The encoded protein is CASSFSGGGETQYF. The full variable domain, with the rest looked up from reference TRBV7-2 and TRBJ2-5, is GAGVSQSPSNKVTEKGKDVELRCDPISGHTALYWYRQSLGQGLEFLIYFQGNSAPDKSGLPSDRFSAERTGGSVSTLTIQRTQQEDSAVYLCASSFSGGGETQYFGPGTRLLVL.

This rearrangement joins TRBV10-3 to TRBJ1-4; 10 nucleotides align to TRBD1. V was clipped by 10 bases and J by 8 bases; unmatched bases: 10. The V gene's germline CDR1 is ENHRY and CDR2 SYGVKD. This CDR3 is built from 14 residues. The CDR3 DNA sequence: TGTGCCAGCCGCGGGGACAGGGGAGTAGAAAAACTGTTTTTT. It specifies CASRGDRGVEKLFF.

The chain joins TRBV11-3 to TRBJ1-1, with 7 bases identical to TRBD1. The length of the CDR3 is 14 residues. V shed 1 base and J 1 base; nucleotides not matched to a gene: 0. Germline CDR1 SGHNT, CDR2 YENEEA. This CDR3 reads CASSLGTGNTEAFF. The CDR3 region has the DNA TGTGCCAGCAGCTTAGGGACAGGGAACACTGAAGCTTTCTTT.

The V call is TRBV5-1, the J call TRBJ1-1; TRBD1 might be the D (5 bases). Germline V gives CDR1 SGHRS, CDR2 YFSETQ. V was cut by 1 base and J by 4 bases, with 11 bases left in between. The CDR3 extends over 14 amino acids. CDR3 residues: CASSLRWGSTEAFF. The CDR3 region has the DNA TGCGCCAGCAGCTTGAGGTGGGGCAGCACTGAAGCTTTCTTT.

The rearrangement uses TRBV7-2 and TRBJ1-1, with 10 bases aligning to TRBD1. Germline CDR1 is SGHTA and CDR2 is FQGNSA. The CDR3 spans 17 residues. Trimming removed 3 bases from V and 10 bases from J; junction bases left unmatched: 17. The CDR3 is CASSLRTGGFGGKGAFF. Written as DNA, the CDR3 is TGTGCCAGCAGCTTGCGGACAGGGGGTTTTGGGGGTAAGGGAGCTTTCTTT.

The rearrangement uses TRBV29-1 and TRBJ2-3, with unresolved D. Germline CDR1 is SQVTM and CDR2 is ANQGSEA. V was clipped by 0 bases and J by 4 bases, with 11 bases between them. This CDR3 has 14 residues. The CDR3 protein is CSVEDRVTPDTQYF. The CDR3 bases are TGCAGCGTTGAAGATCGGGTGACCCCAGATACGCAGTATTTT.

About this clone: Other DNA variants within this sample encode the same CDR3. The genes are TRBV7-2 and TRBJ2-2, with a weak D call TRBD1 (6 bases). This CDR3 is 15 amino acids long. V was trimmed by 9 bases and J by 3 bases, leaving 17 bases between them. Germline CDR1 SGHTA, CDR2 FQGNSA. The chain's CDR3 is CASSLGGGYTGELFF. The CDR3 DNA sequence: TGTGCCAGTTCCTTAGGGGGTGGTTACACCGGGGAGCTGTTTTTT.

This clone was counted between two and nine times. This chain connects TRBV20-1 to TRBJ2-7; perhaps TRBD2 as D (5 bases). This CDR3 contains 11 residues. Germline CDR1 DFQATT, CDR2 SNEGSKA (reference sequence). Trimming pared 6 bases from V and 9 bases from J, leaving 15 bases between. The DNA for the CDR3 is TGCAGTGCCGCGGACTGGGCGGGGCAGTACTTC. Residues: CSAADWAGQYF.

This sequence joins TRBV7-2 and TRBJ2-1; perhaps TRBD2 as D (5 bases). The CDR3 runs to 14 residues. Per germline, CDR1 SGHTA and CDR2 FQGNSA. Trimming shortened V by 5 bases and J by 2 bases, and 10 bases separated the two germline ends. The CDR3 sequence: CASSESGTYNEQFF. CDR3 DNA sequence: TGTGCCAGCAGCGAGAGCGGAACCTACAATGAGCAGTTCTTC.

This clone was seen only once. The rearrangement uses TRBV10-3 and TRBJ2-5, with D perhaps matching TRBD2 (6 bases). Trimming left V 6 bases short and J 5 bases short, with 10 bases between. Germline V gene lookup returns CDR1 ENHRY and CDR2 SYGVKD. CDR3 size: 12 residues. The CDR3 region is CAISGRGETQYF. The DNA for the CDR3 is TGTGCCATCAGCGGGAGAGGGGAGACCCAGTACTTC.

This chain's CDR3 is CASKSGSSADTQYF. DNA for the CDR3: TGTGCCAGCAAATCAGGGTCTAGCGCAGATACGCAGTATTTT. This chain joins TRBV2 and TRBJ2-3; a weak D match, TRBD2 (6 bases). Trimming removed 7 bases from V and 4 bases from J, with 15 bases in between. The CDR3 loop spans 14 amino acids. Germline V gene data show CDR1 as SNHLY and CDR2 as FYNNEI.

The J gene is TRBJ2-2, the V gene TRBV5-1; no definite D call. Germline V gene lookup returns CDR1 SGHRS and CDR2 YFSETQ. V lost 0 bases and J 4 bases, leaving 10 bases between the germline ends. The CDR3 has 15 residues. DNA of the CDR3: TGCGCCAGCAGCTTGGTTGTAGGGCGCACCGGGGAGCTGTTTTTT. It is translated as CASSLVVGRTGELFF. The full variable domain, its missing parts supplied by reference TRBV5-1 and TRBJ2-2, is KAGVTQTPRYLIKTRGQQVTLSCSPISGHRSVSWYQQTPGQGLQFLFEYFSETQRNKGNFPGRFSGRQFSNSRSEMNVSTLELGDSALYLCASSLVVGRTGELFFGEGSRLTVL.

This chain joins TRBV7-3 and TRBJ2-6; 7 positions agree with TRBD1. The CDR3 contains 13 residues. Germline V gives CDR1 SGHTA, CDR2 FQGTGA. The junction had 4 bases not matched to a gene; V was cut back by 1 base and J by 13 bases. DNA for the CDR3: TGTGCCAGCAGCTTAAGCCAGACAGGGGTCCTGACTTTC. This codes for CASSLSQTGVLTF.

This chain connects TRBV19 to TRBJ1-4; 7 bases match TRBD1. The CDR3 covers 16 residues. V was pared by 7 bases and J by 7 bases, with 15 bases of the junction left unmatched. In germline, CDR1 is LNHDA, CDR2 SQIVND (reference sequence). CDR3 DNA: TGTGCCAGTACGATCGCCGGACAGGCTTTAGGTGAAAAACTGTTTTTT. Encoded protein: CASTIAGQALGEKLFF.

The CDR3 DNA reads TGTGCCAGCTTAACGGCTGTGAGCACTGAAGCTTTCTTT. It yields the protein CASLTAVSTEAFF. The chain links TRBV18 to TRBJ1-1, with D unresolved. CDR3 length: 13 amino acids. The V gene lost 7 bases and the J gene lost 4 bases, with 13 bases spanning the gap. Germline V gene lookup returns CDR1 KGHSH and CDR2 LQKENI. Variable domain in full (rest from reference TRBV18 and TRBJ1-1): NAGVMQNPRHLVRRRGQEARLRCSPMKGHSHVYWYRQLPEEGLKFMVYLQKENIIDESGMPKERFSAEFPKEGPSILRIQQVVRGDSAAYFCASLTAVSTEAFFGQGTRLTVV.

The V gene is TRBV12-3 or TRBV12-4, the J gene TRBJ2-4, with 7 positions matching TRBD1. The CDR3 spans 13 residues. Trimming cost V 6 bases and J 4 bases; bases outside gene matches: 3. CDR3 DNA sequence: TGTGCCAGCAGCGGGGACAGAAAAAACATTCAGTACTTC. Its protein product is CASSGDRKNIQYF.

This rearrangement joins TRBV5-1 to TRBJ1-5, with D hard to call. From germline, CDR1 is SGHRS and CDR2 YFSETQ. V lost 0 bases and J lost 0, with 7 bases in between. The CDR3 has 15 residues. In nucleotides, the CDR3 is TGCGCCAGCAGCTTGGCCGGGGATAGCAATCAGCCCCAGCATTTT. Translation gives CASSLAGDSNQPQHF.